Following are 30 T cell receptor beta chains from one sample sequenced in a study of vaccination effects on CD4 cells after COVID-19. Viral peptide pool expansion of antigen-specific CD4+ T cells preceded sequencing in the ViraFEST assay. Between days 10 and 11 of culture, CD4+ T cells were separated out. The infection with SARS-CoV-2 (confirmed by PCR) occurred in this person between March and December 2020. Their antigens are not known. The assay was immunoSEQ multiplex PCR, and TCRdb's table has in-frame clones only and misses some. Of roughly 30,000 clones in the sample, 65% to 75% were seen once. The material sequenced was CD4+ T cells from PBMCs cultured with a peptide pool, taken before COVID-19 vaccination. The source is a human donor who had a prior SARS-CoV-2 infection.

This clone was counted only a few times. The CDR3 nucleotides read TGTGCCAGTAGTATTTGGACTGGGGATACGCAGTATTTT. Translating it yields CASSIWTGDTQYF. The chain employs TRBV19 and TRBJ2-3; possible D gene TRBD2, 5 bases. The germline V gene has CDR1 LNHDA and CDR2 SQIVND (reference sequence). The CDR3 runs 13 residues. V dropped 3 bases and J dropped 6 bases, with 10 bases sitting between them.

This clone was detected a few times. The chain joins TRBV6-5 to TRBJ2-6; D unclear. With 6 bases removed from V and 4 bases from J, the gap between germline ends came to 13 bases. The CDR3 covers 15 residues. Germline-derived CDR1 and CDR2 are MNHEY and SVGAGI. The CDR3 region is CASSQSPSGANVLTF. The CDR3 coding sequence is TGTGCCAGCAGCCAGAGTCCCTCAGGGGCCAACGTCCTGACTTTC.

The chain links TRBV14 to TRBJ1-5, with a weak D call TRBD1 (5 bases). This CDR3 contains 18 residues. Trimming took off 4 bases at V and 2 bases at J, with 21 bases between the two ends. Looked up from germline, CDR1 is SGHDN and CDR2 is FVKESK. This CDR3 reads CASSRTRGKGSGNQPQHF. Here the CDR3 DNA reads TGTGCCAGCAGCCGAACCCGGGGGAAAGGGAGCGGCAATCAGCCCCAGCATTTT. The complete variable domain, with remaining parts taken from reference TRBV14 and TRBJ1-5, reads EAGVTQFPSHSVIEKGQTVTLRCDPISGHDNLYWYRRVMGKEIKFLLHFVKESKQDESGMPNNRFLAERTGGTYSTLKVQPAELEDSGVYFCASSRTRGKGSGNQPQHFGDGTRLSIL.

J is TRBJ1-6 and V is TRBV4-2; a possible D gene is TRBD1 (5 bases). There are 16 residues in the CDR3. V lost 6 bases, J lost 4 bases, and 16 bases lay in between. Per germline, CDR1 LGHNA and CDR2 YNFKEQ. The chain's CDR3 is CASRFSGDFYNSPLHF. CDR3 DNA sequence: TGTGCCAGCAGATTTTCCGGGGACTTTTATAATTCACCCCTCCACTTT.

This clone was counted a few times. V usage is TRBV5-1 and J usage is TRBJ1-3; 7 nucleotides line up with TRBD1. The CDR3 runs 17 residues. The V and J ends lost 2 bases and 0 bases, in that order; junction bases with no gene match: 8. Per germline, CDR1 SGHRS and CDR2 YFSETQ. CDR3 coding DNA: TGCGCCAGCAGCTTATCCCCGGGACAGAGCTCTGGAAACACCATATATTTT. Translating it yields CASSLSPGQSSGNTIYF.

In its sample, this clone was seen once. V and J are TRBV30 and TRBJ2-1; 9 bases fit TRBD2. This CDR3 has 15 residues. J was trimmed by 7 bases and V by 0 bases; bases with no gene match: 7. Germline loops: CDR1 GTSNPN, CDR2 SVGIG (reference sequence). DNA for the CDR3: TGTGCCTGGAGTGTGGGGCTAGCGGGATGGAATGAGCAGTTCTTC. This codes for CAWSVGLAGWNEQFF.

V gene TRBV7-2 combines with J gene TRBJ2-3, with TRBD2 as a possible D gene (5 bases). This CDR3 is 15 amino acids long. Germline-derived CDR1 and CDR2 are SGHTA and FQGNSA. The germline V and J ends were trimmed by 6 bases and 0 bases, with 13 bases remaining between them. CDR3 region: CASSPSSTSTDTQYF. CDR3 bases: TGTGCCAGCAGTCCTAGCTCAACTAGCACAGATACGCAGTATTTT. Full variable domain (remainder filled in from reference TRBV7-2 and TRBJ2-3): GAGVSQSPSNKVTEKGKDVELRCDPISGHTALYWYRQSLGQGLEFLIYFQGNSAPDKSGLPSDRFSAERTGGSVSTLTIQRTQQEDSAVYLCASSPSSTSTDTQYFGPGTRLTVL.

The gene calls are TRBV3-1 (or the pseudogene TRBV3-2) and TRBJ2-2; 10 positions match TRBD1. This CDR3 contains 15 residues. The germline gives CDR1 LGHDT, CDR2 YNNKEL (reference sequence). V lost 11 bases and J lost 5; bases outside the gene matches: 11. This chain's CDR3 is CASNRGGQGTGELFF. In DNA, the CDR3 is TGTGCCTCTAACAGAGGGGGACAGGGGACCGGGGAGCTGTTTTTT.

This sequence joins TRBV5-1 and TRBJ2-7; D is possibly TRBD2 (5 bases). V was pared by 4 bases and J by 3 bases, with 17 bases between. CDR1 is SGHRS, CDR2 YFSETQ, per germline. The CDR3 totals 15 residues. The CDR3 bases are TGCGCCAGCAGCGGAGACTACCACGGCAACTACGAGCAGTACTTC. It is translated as CASSGDYHGNYEQYF.

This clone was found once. CDR3 sequence reads: CASSRGAESYGYTF. CDR3 DNA sequence: TGTGCCAGCTCACGGGGGGCGGAATCGTATGGCTACACCTTC. V and J are TRBV18 and TRBJ1-2, with a weak D call TRBD1 (6 bases). The V gene lost 4 bases and the J gene lost 5 bases, with 14 bases spanning the gap. CDR3 length: 14 amino acids. Per germline, CDR1 KGHSH and CDR2 LQKENI. Looking up the rest from reference TRBV18 and TRBJ1-2 gives the full variable domain: NAGVMQNPRHLVRRRGQEARLRCSPMKGHSHVYWYRQLPEEGLKFMVYLQKENIIDESGMPKERFSAEFPKEGPSILRIQQVVRGDSAAYFCASSRGAESYGYTFGSGTRLTVV.

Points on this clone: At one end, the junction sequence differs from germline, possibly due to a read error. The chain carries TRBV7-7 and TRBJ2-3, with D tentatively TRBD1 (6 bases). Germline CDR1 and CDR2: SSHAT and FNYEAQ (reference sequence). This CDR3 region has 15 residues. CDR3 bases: TGTGCTAGCAGCCCTTCGCAGGGGCTCACAGATACGCAGTATTTT. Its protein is CASSPSQGLTDTQYF.

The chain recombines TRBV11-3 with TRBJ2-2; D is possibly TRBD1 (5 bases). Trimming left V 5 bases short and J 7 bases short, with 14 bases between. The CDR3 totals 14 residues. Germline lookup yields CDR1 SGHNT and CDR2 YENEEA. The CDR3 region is CASSGNQGFGELFF. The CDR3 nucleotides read TGTGCCAGCAGCGGTAATCAGGGATTCGGGGAGCTGTTTTTT.

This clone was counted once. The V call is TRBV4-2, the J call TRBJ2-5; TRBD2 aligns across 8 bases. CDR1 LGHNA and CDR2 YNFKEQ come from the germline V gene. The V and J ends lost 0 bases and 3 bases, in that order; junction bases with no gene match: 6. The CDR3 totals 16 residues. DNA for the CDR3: TGTGCCAGCAGCCAAGATGGTAGTAGCGGGAAAGAGACCCAGTACTTC. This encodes CASSQDGSSGKETQYF.

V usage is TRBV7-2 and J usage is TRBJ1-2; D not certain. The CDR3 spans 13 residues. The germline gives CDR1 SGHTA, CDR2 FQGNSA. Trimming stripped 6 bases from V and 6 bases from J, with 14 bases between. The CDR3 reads CASSRSRGNGYTF. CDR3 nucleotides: TGTGCCAGCAGTCGATCCCGGGGAAATGGCTACACCTTC.

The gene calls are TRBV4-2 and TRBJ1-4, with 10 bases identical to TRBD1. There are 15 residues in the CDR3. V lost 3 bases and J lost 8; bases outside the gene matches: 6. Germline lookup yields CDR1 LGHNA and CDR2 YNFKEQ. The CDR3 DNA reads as TGTGCCAGCAGCCAGGACAGGGGGAAAAGCGAAAAACTGTTTTTT. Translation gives CASSQDRGKSEKLFF.

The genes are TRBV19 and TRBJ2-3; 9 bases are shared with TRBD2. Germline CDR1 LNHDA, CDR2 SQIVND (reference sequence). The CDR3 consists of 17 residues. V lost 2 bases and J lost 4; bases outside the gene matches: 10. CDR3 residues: CASSIIRAGGRADTQYF. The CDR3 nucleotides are TGTGCCAGTAGTATAATCCGAGCGGGGGGAAGAGCAGATACGCAGTATTTT.

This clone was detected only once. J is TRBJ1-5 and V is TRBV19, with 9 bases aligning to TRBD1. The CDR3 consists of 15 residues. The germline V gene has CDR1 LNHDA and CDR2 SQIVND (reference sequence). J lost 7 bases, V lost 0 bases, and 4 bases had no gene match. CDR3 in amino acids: CASSIEGQGGQPQHF. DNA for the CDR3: TGTGCCAGTAGTATAGAGGGACAGGGAGGACAGCCCCAGCATTTT. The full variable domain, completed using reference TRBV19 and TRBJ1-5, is DGGITQSPKYLFRKEGQNVTLSCEQNLNHDAMYWYRQDPGQGLRLIYYSQIVNDFQKGDIAEGYSVSREKKESFPLTVTSAQKNPTAFYLCASSIEGQGGQPQHFGDGTRLSIL.

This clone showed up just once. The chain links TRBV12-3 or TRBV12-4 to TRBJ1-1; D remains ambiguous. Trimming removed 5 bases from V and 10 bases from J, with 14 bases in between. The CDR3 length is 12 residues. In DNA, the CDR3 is TGTGCCAGCAGTCCCGCTTATACCGGAGCTTTCTTT. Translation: CASSPAYTGAFF.

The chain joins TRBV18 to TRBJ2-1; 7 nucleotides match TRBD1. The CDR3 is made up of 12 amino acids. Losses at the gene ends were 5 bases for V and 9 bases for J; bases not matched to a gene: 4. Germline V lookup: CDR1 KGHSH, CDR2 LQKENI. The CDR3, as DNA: TGTGCCAGCTCAGACAGGGAAGGTGAGCAGTTCTTC. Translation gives CASSDREGEQFF.

The CDR3 loop reads CASSQDAFNRYTDTQYF. As DNA, the CDR3 is TGCGCCAGCAGCCAAGATGCCTTTAATCGTTACACAGATACGCAGTATTTT. V and J are TRBV4-3 and TRBJ2-3; D call uncertain. The germline V gene encodes CDR1 LGHNA and CDR2 YSLEER. The ends were cut back, 0 bases at V and 2 bases at J, with 15 bases in the middle. The CDR3 is made up of 17 amino acids.

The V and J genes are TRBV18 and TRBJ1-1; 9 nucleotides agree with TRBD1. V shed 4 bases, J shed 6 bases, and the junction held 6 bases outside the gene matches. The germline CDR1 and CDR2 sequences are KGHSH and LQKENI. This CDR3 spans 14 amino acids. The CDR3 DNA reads TGTGCCAGCTCACTCGACAGGGGGTACGCTGAAGCTTTCTTT. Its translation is CASSLDRGYAEAFF.

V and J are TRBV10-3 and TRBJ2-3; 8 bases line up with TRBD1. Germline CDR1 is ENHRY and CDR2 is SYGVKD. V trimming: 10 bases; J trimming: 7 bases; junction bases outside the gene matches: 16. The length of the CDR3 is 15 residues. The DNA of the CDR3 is TGTGCCACAACGCCATCTACGACAGGGGTGAATACGCAGTATTTT. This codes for CATTPSTTGVNTQYF.

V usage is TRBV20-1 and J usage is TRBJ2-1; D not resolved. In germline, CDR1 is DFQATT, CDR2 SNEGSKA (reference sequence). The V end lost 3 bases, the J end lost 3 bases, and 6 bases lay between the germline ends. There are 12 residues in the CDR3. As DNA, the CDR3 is TGCAGTGCTAGTTTGCGCTACAATGAGCAGTTCTTC. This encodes CSASLRYNEQFF.

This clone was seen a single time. The CDR3 nucleotides read TGTGCCATCAGTCGATCCGGGACGCTTTCTGAAGCTTTCTTT. Protein product: CAISRSGTLSEAFF. The rearrangement joins TRBV10-3 to TRBJ1-1; D may be TRBD1 (5 bases). CDR3 length: 14 residues. V dropped 5 bases and J dropped 6 bases, with 16 bases sitting between them. Germline CDR1 reads ENHRY; CDR2 reads SYGVKD.

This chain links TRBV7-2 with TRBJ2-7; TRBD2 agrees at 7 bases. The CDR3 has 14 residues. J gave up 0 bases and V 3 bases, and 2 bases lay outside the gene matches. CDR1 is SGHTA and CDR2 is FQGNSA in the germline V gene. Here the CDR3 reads CASSFGGNSYEQYF. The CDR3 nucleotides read TGTGCCAGCAGCTTCGGGGGGAACTCCTACGAGCAGTACTTC.

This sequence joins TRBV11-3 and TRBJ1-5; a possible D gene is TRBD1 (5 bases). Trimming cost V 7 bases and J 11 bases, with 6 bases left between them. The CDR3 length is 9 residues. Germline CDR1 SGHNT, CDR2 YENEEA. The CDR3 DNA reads TGTGCCAGCAAGGGGACCCAGCATTTT. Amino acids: CASKGTQHF.

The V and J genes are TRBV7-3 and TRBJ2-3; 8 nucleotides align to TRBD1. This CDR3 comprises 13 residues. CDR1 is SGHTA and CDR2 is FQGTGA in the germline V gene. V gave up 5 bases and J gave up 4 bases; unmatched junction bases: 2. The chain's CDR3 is CASSVTGADTQYF. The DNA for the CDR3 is TGTGCCAGCAGCGTGACAGGGGCAGATACGCAGTATTTT.

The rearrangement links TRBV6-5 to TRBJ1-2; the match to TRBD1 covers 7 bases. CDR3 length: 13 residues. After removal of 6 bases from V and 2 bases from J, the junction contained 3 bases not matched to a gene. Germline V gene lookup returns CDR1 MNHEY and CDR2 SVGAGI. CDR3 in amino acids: CASRPDRNYGYTF. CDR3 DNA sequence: TGTGCCAGCAGGCCGGACAGGAACTATGGCTACACCTTC.

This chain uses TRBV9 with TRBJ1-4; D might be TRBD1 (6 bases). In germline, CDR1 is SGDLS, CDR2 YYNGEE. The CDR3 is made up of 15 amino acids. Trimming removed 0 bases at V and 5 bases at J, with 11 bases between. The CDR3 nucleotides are TGTGCCAGCAGCGTAGGGGGGGGCTTAAATGAAAAACTGTTTTTT. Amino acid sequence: CASSVGGGLNEKLFF. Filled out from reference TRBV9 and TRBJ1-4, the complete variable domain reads DSGVTQTPKHLITATGQRVTLRCSPRSGDLSVYWYQQSLDQGLQFLIQYYNGEERAKGNILERFSAQQFPDLHSELNLSSLELGDSALYFCASSVGGGLNEKLFFGSGTQLSVL.

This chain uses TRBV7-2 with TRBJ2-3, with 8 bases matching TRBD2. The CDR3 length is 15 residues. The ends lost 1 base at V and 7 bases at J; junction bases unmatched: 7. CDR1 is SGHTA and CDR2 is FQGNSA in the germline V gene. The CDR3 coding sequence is TGTGCCAGCAGCTTAGTACGGGGGGGCGCCCATACGCAGTATTTT. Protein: CASSLVRGGAHTQYF.